Below, 21 T cell receptor beta chains from the same sample are listed, as sequenced in a study of vaccination and CD4 T cells after COVID-19. For these receptors, no antigen is known. The treatment: approximately 9-day PBMC culture with coronavirus spike peptide pools or control peptides (ViraFEST assay). Cultured CD4+ T-cell DNA underwent Oncomine TCR Beta short-read sequencing. In TCRdb, the PCR reads were re-called with MiXCR into one record per CDR3 protein. There are about 11,000 distinct CDR3 sequences in the sample; just under 75% occur only once, and about 8% lies in the top ten. The specimen sequenced was CD4+ T cells from blood, cultured in vitro. These receptors originate from a human donor who had recovered from COVID-19.

The rearrangement uses TRBV30 and TRBJ1-6; D is ambiguous. This CDR3 is built from 14 residues. Per germline, CDR1 GTSNPN and CDR2 SVGIG (reference sequence). V was cut by 5 bases and J by 0 bases, with 8 bases left in between. CDR3 residues: CAWWASSYNSPLHF. CDR3 DNA: TGTGCCTGGTGGGCCAGCTCCTATAATTCACCCCTCCACTTT.

J is TRBJ2-4 and V is TRBV20-1, with 11 nucleotides matching TRBD2. The CDR3 consists of 13 residues. CDR1 is DFQATT and CDR2 is SNEGSKA in the germline V gene (reference sequence). V trimming: 0 bases; J trimming: 15 bases; junction bases outside the gene matches: 7. The CDR3 is CSAREPTGLAGYF. The CDR3 DNA sequence: TGCAGTGCTAGAGAACCCACCGGACTAGCGGGGTACTTC.

V is TRBV4-3 and J is TRBJ1-4, with D unresolved. V was clipped by 2 bases and J by 7 bases, with 23 bases between them. Germline values: CDR1 LGHNA, CDR2 YSLEER. CDR3 length: 18 amino acids. CDR3 sequence reads: CASSQRPPDRRTVEKLFF. The CDR3 DNA follows: TGCGCCAGCAGCCAACGCCCCCCGGACCGTAGAACTGTTGAAAAACTGTTTTTT.

This clonotype is categorized as medium-sized (0.01 to 0.1%). This rearrangement joins TRBV9 to TRBJ1-5; D is unclear. This CDR3 has 16 amino acids. The V gene's germline CDR1 is SGDLS and CDR2 YYNGEE. Trimming removed 5 bases at V and 2 bases at J, with 17 bases between. CDR3 nucleotides: TGTGCCAGCAGTCAAGGAGACTACCTAGGCAATCAGCCCCAGCATTTT. Its translation: CASSQGDYLGNQPQHF.

V gene TRBV6-5 combines with J gene TRBJ1-5, with 7 nucleotides matching TRBD1. V gave up 2 bases and J gave up 4 bases; unmatched junction bases: 5. The CDR3 consists of 15 residues. Germline CDR1 is MNHEY and CDR2 is SVGAGI. DNA for the CDR3: TGTGCCAGCAGTTACCAAGGACAGGCAAATCAGCCCCAGCATTTT. This sequence encodes CASSYQGQANQPQHF.

The chain recombines TRBV6-2 or TRBV6-3 with TRBJ1-1; D call uncertain. CDR3 size: 13 residues. CDR1 is MNHEY, CDR2 SVGEGT, per germline. The ends were cut back, 5 bases at V and 1 base at J, with 8 bases in the middle. CDR3 in amino acids: CASSPDGNTEAFF. CDR3 coding DNA: TGTGCCAGCAGTCCCGACGGGAACACTGAAGCTTTCTTT.

This rearrangement joins TRBV27 to TRBJ2-1; D may match TRBD1 or TRBD2 (5 bases each). Trimming took 5 bases from V and 10 from J, leaving 15 bases between them. The germline gives CDR1 MNHEY, CDR2 SMNVEV (reference sequence). The CDR3 is 13 residues long. Here the CDR3 DNA reads TGTGCCAGCAGTGGTACGGGGCTGAGAGAGCAGTTCTTC. This gives the protein CASSGTGLREQFF.

The chain employs TRBV20-1 and TRBJ2-7; 8 positions match TRBD2. The CDR3 is made up of 13 amino acids. Trimming at V came to 2 bases and at J to 4 bases, leaving 4 bases not matched to a gene. Germline V gene sequence: CDR1 DFQATT, CDR2 SNEGSKA (reference sequence). CDR3 coding DNA: TGCAGTGCTAGATGGACTAGCTCGTACGAGCAGTACTTC. Amino acid sequence: CSARWTSSYEQYF.

This chain uses TRBV7-2 with TRBJ2-7, with 9 bases that match TRBD1. Trimming cost V 5 bases and J 2 bases; bases outside gene matches: 10. The CDR3 extends over 16 amino acids. Germline CDR1 and CDR2: SGHTA and FQGNSA. This CDR3 is CASSPTLRDRAYEQYF. The CDR3 region has the DNA TGTGCCAGCAGCCCCACCCTGAGGGACAGGGCCTACGAGCAGTACTTC.

The rearrangement uses TRBV18 and TRBJ1-2; perhaps TRBD1 as D (6 bases). In germline, CDR1 is KGHSH, CDR2 LQKENI. Trimming shortened V by 2 bases and J by 2 bases, and 12 bases separated the two germline ends. The CDR3 consists of 15 residues. The CDR3 sequence: CASSPSGEANYGYTF. The DNA for the CDR3 is TGTGCCAGCTCACCATCAGGGGAAGCCAACTATGGCTACACCTTC.

V gene TRBV7-7 combines with J gene TRBJ2-5, with TRBD1 as a possible D gene (5 bases). V lost 3 bases, J lost 5 bases, and 13 bases lay in between. There are 14 residues in the CDR3. Germline V gene sequence: CDR1 SSHAT, CDR2 FNYEAQ (reference sequence). The DNA for the CDR3 is TGTGCCAGCAGCTTCATGGGGCAAAGTGAGACCCAGTACTTC. This encodes CASSFMGQSETQYF.

The CDR3 DNA sequence: TGTGCCACCAGCAGAGATTCGGCGGAGACCCAGTACTTC. Translating it yields CATSRDSAETQYF. V and J are TRBV15 and TRBJ2-5, with unresolved D. This CDR3 has 13 amino acids. In germline, CDR1 is LNHNV, CDR2 YYDKDF (reference sequence). Deletions cut 0 bases from V and 5 bases from J, with 7 bases between.

This clonotype was picked up one time. This chain's CDR3 is CASSVYTGESGNQPQHF. CDR3 DNA sequence: TGTGCCAGCAGTGTATATACAGGGGAATCGGGCAATCAGCCCCAGCATTTT. The gene calls are TRBV6-1 and TRBJ1-5; 7 bases line up with TRBD1. Germline-derived CDR1 and CDR2 are MNHNS and SASEGT. This CDR3 is built from 17 residues. The J segment lost 2 bases and the V segment lost 4 bases, leaving 11 bases of the junction unmatched.

This clonotype has a single count. The chain links TRBV7-2 to TRBJ2-7; TRBD1 might be the D (6 bases). This CDR3 spans 16 amino acids. V was clipped by 1 base and J by 4 bases, with 17 bases between them. Germline lookup yields CDR1 SGHTA and CDR2 FQGNSA. CDR3 residues: CASSLGLDRASYEQYF. CDR3 nucleotide sequence: TGTGCCAGCAGCTTAGGGTTGGACAGAGCCTCTTACGAGCAGTACTTC. Full variable domain (remainder filled in from reference TRBV7-2 and TRBJ2-7): GAGVSQSPSNKVTEKGKDVELRCDPISGHTALYWYRQSLGQGLEFLIYFQGNSAPDKSGLPSDRFSAERTGGSVSTLTIQRTQQEDSAVYLCASSLGLDRASYEQYFGPGTRLTVT.

The genes are TRBV7-2 and TRBJ2-5; tentatively, D is TRBD2 (5 bases). From germline, CDR1 is SGHTA and CDR2 FQGNSA. CDR3 length equals 14 residues. V lost 5 bases and J 2 bases, leaving 12 bases between the germline ends. CDR3 sequence: CASSQNPGQETQYF. CDR3 DNA: TGTGCCAGCAGCCAAAATCCGGGACAAGAGACCCAGTACTTC.

J is TRBJ1-5 and V is TRBV6-1; D is possibly TRBD1 (6 bases). This CDR3 has 15 amino acids. V was shortened by 6 bases and J by 3 bases, with 15 bases between the two germline ends. CDR1 MNHNS and CDR2 SASEGT come from the germline V gene. The CDR3 protein is CASRAGQGINQPQHF. CDR3 coding DNA: TGTGCCAGCAGGGCCGGGCAGGGGATCAATCAGCCCCAGCATTTT.

This clonotype was detected only once. The rearrangement joins TRBV20-1 to TRBJ2-7; the match to TRBD2 covers 10 bases. This CDR3 has 16 amino acids. V shed 1 base, J shed 1 base, and the junction held 7 bases outside the gene matches. CDR1 is DFQATT, CDR2 SNEGSKA, per germline (reference sequence). Here the CDR3 DNA reads TGCAGTGCTAGAGGCACTAGCGGGGAAATGTCCTACGAGCAGTACTTC. The encoded protein is CSARGTSGEMSYEQYF.

This clonotype was observed a single time. The genes are TRBV30 and TRBJ2-7; 10 nucleotides match TRBD1. Germline V gives CDR1 GTSNPN, CDR2 SVGIG (reference sequence). The CDR3 contains 12 residues. Trimming cost V 8 bases and J 6 bases; bases outside gene matches: 7. This CDR3 is CARGQGSSEQYF. CDR3 DNA: TGTGCCCGGGGACAGGGGAGCAGCGAGCAGTACTTC. Drawing the rest from reference TRBV30 and TRBJ2-7, the complete variable domain is SQTIHQWPATLVQPVGSPLSLECTVEGTSNPNLYWYRQAAGRGLQLLFYSVGIGQISSEVPQNLSASRPQDRQFILSSKKLLLSDSGFYLCARGQGSSEQYFGPGTRLTVT.

CDR3 nucleotide sequence: TGTGCCACCAGTGATCCCCCACGCGAAGGCTACACCTTC. Protein: CATSDPPREGYTF. This sequence joins TRBV24-1 and TRBJ1-2, with D uncertain. The germline CDR1 and CDR2 sequences are KGHDR and SFDVKD. The V end lost 3 bases, the J end lost 8 bases, and 12 bases lay between the germline ends. This CDR3 is built from 13 residues.

The V gene is TRBV12-3 or TRBV12-4, the J gene TRBJ1-5; TRBD1 matches 7 bases. The trim removed 5 bases at V and 1 base at J, leaving 11 bases unmatched. This CDR3 spans 17 amino acids. This CDR3 is CASSITPIQGSNQPQHF. In DNA form, the CDR3 reads TGTGCCAGCAGTATCACGCCTATACAGGGGAGCAATCAGCCCCAGCATTTT.

The chain joins TRBV24-1 to TRBJ2-7; 9 nucleotides line up with TRBD1. The V segment lost 5 bases and the J segment 6 bases; nucleotides outside the gene matches: 10. The CDR3 is 15 residues long. The germline V gene encodes CDR1 KGHDR and CDR2 SFDVKD. The CDR3 bases are TGTGCCACCAGTGGAAGGGAGGGACAGGGAAGCGAGCAGTACTTC. This translates into CATSGREGQGSEQYF.